Listed here is a single TCR beta chain. This record comes from a study of blood T cell repertoires in COVID-19. The repertoire was sequenced with immunoSEQ multiplex PCR; TCRdb's copy has only in-frame clones and lacks some. The table has under 500,000 clones, roughly 85% seen once; the top ten hold approximately 2%. V shed 7 bases and J shed 3 bases, with 13 bases lying between them. This CDR3 is 13 amino acids long. Germline V lookup: CDR1 SGHVS, CDR2 FNYEAQ. Participant age was about 18 to 89 years, and participants resided in fewer than 30 US areas. This sequence originates from a woman under 30 with acute COVID-19. The chain carries TRBV7-6 and TRBJ2-7, with D perhaps matching TRBD1 (5 bases). The sequencing input was PBMCs or T cells enriched from blood (not recorded which). The CDR3 bases are TGTGCCAGCACCAGGGATGTAGGCTACGAGCAGTACTTC. Translated: CASTRDVGYEQYF. Full variable domain (rest looked up from reference TRBV7-6 and TRBJ2-7): GAGVSQSPRYKVTKRGQDVALRCDPISGHVSLYWYRQALGQGPEFLTYFNYEAQQDKSGLPNDRFSAERPEGSISTLTIQRTEQRDSAMYRCASTRDVGYEQYFGPGTRLTVT.